This entry is about one T cell receptor (beta chain). This entry belongs to a study of T cell changes during pregnancy in multiple sclerosis. Germline loops: CDR1 SGHRS, CDR2 YFSETQ. The CDR3 spans 14 residues. J was trimmed by 0 bases and V by 4 bases; bases with no gene match: 3. Profiled with immunoSEQ multiplex PCR; TCRdb holds only in-frame clones, not every one. Among about 48,000 clones listed, approximately 92% were seen once. Sequenced here: CD4+ T cells from peripheral blood mononuclear cells, sampled in the second trimester of pregnancy. This receptor was identified in a female donor in good health, enrolled as a control in a pregnancy study. J is TRBJ1-1 and V is TRBV5-1; 7 nucleotides line up with TRBD1. In nucleotides, the CDR3 is TGCGCCAGCAGCGGAGGACAGGTGAACACTGAAGCTTTCTTT. The encoded protein is CASSGGQVNTEAFF.